The rows below give T cell receptor beta chains drawn from one sample of a study of metastatic and nonmetastatic thyroid tumors. Using MiXCR, TCRdb reanalyzed the PCR reads. Of about 2,500 clones detected, under 35% appear once; the ten largest clones hold about 20%. The specimen sequenced was tumor tissue. The receptors were sampled from a female donor with papillary thyroid cancer or a benign thyroid nodule (not recorded which). Some clones in this sample may be carry-over from other donors' samples. CDR3s include the opening cysteine and the closing phenylalanine or tryptophan. The D gene is left open where the match is weak. Only part of the rows carry a size: once, few, many, or a class if the clone is expanded.

>TRBD2|large|TRBJ2-1|TRBV15|15
CATSSKREGGNEQFF
TGTGCCACCAGCAGTAAGCGGGAGGGGGGCAATGAGCAGTTCTTC
>TRBD2|-|TRBJ2-1|TRBV5-1|16
CASSLAPGTTYNEQFF
TGCGCCAGCAGCTTGGCCCCCGGGACTACTTACAATGAGCAGTTCTTC
>-|few|TRBJ2-1|TRBV6-1|13
CASLRNTYNEQFF
TGTGCCAGCCTCAGAAATACCTACAATGAGCAGTTCTTC
>-|-|TRBJ2-3|TRBV30|13
CAWRIRGTDTQYF
TGTGCCTGGAGAATACGGGGCACAGATACGCAGTATTTT
>-|-|TRBJ2-3|TRBV30|16
CAWEPRSGTSTDTQYF
TGTGCCTGGGAACCTCGGAGCGGAACTAGCACAGATACGCAGTATTTT
>-|few|TRBJ2-5|TRBV6-1|13
CASSVRVQETQYF
TGTGCCAGCAGCGTTCGGGTCCAAGAGACCCAGTACTTC
>TRBD1|-|TRBJ2-7|TRBV6-1|15
CASSFDRGRSYEQYF
TGTGCCAGCAGTTTCGACAGGGGGCGCTCCTACGAGCAGTACTTC
>TRBD1|-|TRBJ1-1|TRBV6-1|16
CASSESYRGRGTEAFF
TGTGCCAGCAGTGAGAGTTACAGGGGAAGAGGCACTGAAGCTTTCTTT
>TRBD2|-|TRBJ2-5|TRBV6-2/TRBV6-3|17
CASSYGSGGAWQETQYF
TGTGCCAGCAGTTACGGTAGCGGGGGGGCCTGGCAAGAGACCCAGTACTTC
>-|-|TRBJ2-7|TRBV20-1|13
CSVPRGSPYEQYF
TGCAGTGTCCCCCGGGGGTCCCCCTACGAGCAGTACTTC
>-|large|TRBJ2-5|TRBV27|12
CASRGPGETQYF
TGTGCCAGCAGGGGGCCCGGGGAGACCCAGTACTTC
>-|-|TRBJ2-3|TRBV6-2/TRBV6-3|16
CASSYPRGRGADTQYF
TGTGCCAGCAGTTACCCCAGAGGCAGGGGTGCGGATACGCAGTATTTT
>-|-|TRBJ2-5|TRBV12-3/TRBV12-4|14
CASSLPTSQETQYF
TGTGCCAGCAGTCTCCCGACAAGTCAAGAGACCCAGTACTTC
>-|-|TRBJ2-3|TRBV28|13
CASSLDRWDTQYF
TGTGCCAGCAGTTTGGACAGATGGGATACGCAGTATTTT
>-|-|TRBJ2-7|TRBV6-1|12
CASSQSRYEQYF
TGTGCCAGCAGTCAATCTCGGTACGAGCAGTACTTC
>-|few|TRBJ1-3|TRBV2|14
CASSPTVMGNTIYF
TGTGCCAGCAGTCCTACAGTTATGGGAAACACCATATATTTT
>TRBD2|many|TRBJ2-7|TRBV11-2|19
CASSSPEEGVAGELYEQYF
TGTGCCAGCAGCTCTCCGGAGGAAGGGGTAGCGGGAGAGCTGTACGAGCAGTACTTC
>-|medium-sized|TRBJ2-1|TRBV7-7|15
CASSLGGGSYNEQFF
TGTGCCAGCAGCCTCGGGGGAGGCTCCTACAATGAGCAGTTCTTC
>TRBD2|few|TRBJ2-7|TRBV6-1|12
CASGGTSYGQYF
TGTGCCAGCGGTGGGACTAGTTACGGGCAGTACTTC
>-|few|TRBJ1-4|TRBV19|13
CASSPQGAVKLFF
TGTGCCAGTAGCCCCCAAGGGGCGGTAAAACTGTTTTTT
>-|few|TRBJ2-7|TRBV6-1|13
CASSEEDSYEQYF
TGTGCCAGCAGTGAGGAGGACTCCTACGAGCAGTACTTC
>TRBD2|-|TRBJ2-1|TRBV7-7|14
CASSSGLAGGEQFF
TGTGCTAGCAGCTCGGGACTAGCGGGTGGTGAGCAGTTCTTC
>-|-|TRBJ1-1|TRBV6-1|17
CASSERWGMGLNTEAFF
TGTGCCAGCAGTGAAAGGTGGGGGATGGGCCTGAACACTGAAGCTTTCTTT
>-|-|TRBJ1-6|TRBV6-2/TRBV6-3|19
CASSYVQATTSSYNSPLVF
TGTGCCAGCAGTTATGTGCAGGCGACCACGAGCTCCTATAATTCACCCCTGGTCTTT
>-|few|TRBJ2-7|TRBV28|13
CASSNSGGIEQYF
TGTGCCAGCAGTAATAGTGGTGGGATCGAGCAGTACTTC
>-|hyperexpanded|TRBJ2-7|TRBV6-1|17
CAPVRAPPHLETYEQYF
TGTGCCCCCGTCCGGGCTCCACCCCACCTTGAGACCTACGAGCAGTACTTC
>-|once|TRBJ2-1|TRBV30|13
CAWSWGVHNEQFF
TGTGCCTGGAGCTGGGGGGTGCACAATGAGCAGTTCTTC
>-|-|TRBJ2-3|TRBV28|11
CASQEGDTQYF
TGTGCCAGCCAGGAGGGGGATACGCAGTATTTT
>TRBD1|-|TRBJ2-7|TRBV10-3|14
CAISGPGQSYEQYF
TGTGCCATCAGTGGACCGGGACAGTCCTACGAGCAGTACTTC
>TRBD1|few|TRBJ2-5|TRBV6-1|15
CASSDYWAGGRTQYF
TGTGCCAGCAGTGACTACTGGGCAGGGGGTCGGACCCAGTACTTC
>-|large|TRBJ1-2|TRBV7-3|13
CASSLNPGHGYTF
TGTGCCAGCAGCTTAAATCCAGGGCATGGCTACACCTTC
>-|once|TRBJ2-1|TRBV7-8|14
CASSLAGPRGEQFF
TGTGCCAGCAGTCTCGCAGGGCCCAGGGGAGAGCAGTTCTTC
>TRBD1|medium-sized|TRBJ2-3|TRBV14|16
CASSPATVGGPDTQYF
TGTGCCAGCAGCCCGGCGACGGTAGGGGGCCCAGATACGCAGTATTTT
>-|-|TRBJ2-7|TRBV28|12
CASRDPSYEQYF
TGTGCCTCGCGGGATCCTTCCTACGAGCAGTACTTC
>TRBD1|few|TRBJ2-7|TRBV6-1|14
CASSGQGFSYEQYF
TGTGCCAGCAGCGGACAGGGGTTCTCCTACGAGCAGTACTTC
>-|few|TRBJ1-5|TRBV28|16
CASSARGAPFNQPQHF
TGTGCCAGCAGCGCAAGAGGGGCCCCATTCAATCAGCCCCAGCATTTT
>TRBD1|few|TRBJ1-6|TRBV19|13
CASSVGQGSPLHF
TGTGCCAGTAGTGTGGGACAGGGATCACCCCTCCACTTT
>-|medium-sized|TRBJ2-1|TRBV29-1|13
CSVAPGTDQGQFF
TGCAGCGTGGCTCCCGGGACCGACCAAGGGCAGTTCTTC
>-|-|TRBJ2-1|TRBV20-1|14
CSAELTERYNEQFF
TGCAGTGCTGAACTGACCGAACGCTACAATGAGCAGTTCTTC
>-|-|TRBJ2-1|TRBV20-1|11
CSAAGHNEQFF
TGCAGTGCTGCGGGGCACAATGAGCAGTTCTTC